The T cell receptor beta chain under discussion was sequenced for a study of blood T cells in healthy people across ages (dated by TCRdb to between 2015 and 2016). Regarding the study in general: In model experiments, roughly one uniquely barcoded TCR beta cDNA molecule per two T cells was captured by template switching. Age-related changes in TCR beta repertoire diversity were measured in the study by deep sequencing normalized with unique cDNA molecular identifiers. The donors were divided into four age groups: young (average around 17 years), middle-aged (approximately 39), aged (about 62) and long-lived (about 90). To avoid experimental bias, donors of different ages were spread randomly across the sequencing lanes. For two donors (one aged 18 to 30 and one aged 80 or older), the study analyzed two additional independent replicas of 1 million unique cDNA reads from the same blood draw.

What the study reported, not specific to this receptor: Total diversity estimates from one million sequenced T cells were considered lower bounds and underestimates. Because profiling used bulk unsorted PBMCs, naive and antigen-experienced compartments could not be compared conclusively. The CMV infection status of donors was not known, potentially confounding age-related changes in expanded clonotypes. A strong correlation was found between observed TCR beta diversity and the percentage of naive T cells measured by flow cytometry. Compared with the aged group, the long-lived group had more naive CD4+ T cells, fewer expanded clones and increased TCR diversity, a pattern suggesting age selection. Observed TCR beta diversity per million T cells fell roughly linearly with age, and a significant reduction was already apparent by age about 36.

Libraries came from 5' RACE. Sequencing relied on an Illumina HiSeq 2500. A second PCR of about 6 to 11 cycles was performed with a sample-barcoded 5' primer and a J-beta primer mix. A unique molecular identifier was introduced onto each TCR beta cDNA molecule by a template-switch 5' adaptor carrying 12 random nucleotides. At least 2.5 million CDR3-containing paired-end reads were obtained from each sample. All of the RNA was converted into first-strand cDNA using the Mint cDNA synthesis kit, with a TRBC-specific oligonucleotide serving as the primer. After uracil-DNA glycosylase treatment, a first 18-cycle PCR used universal primers M1SS and BC2_uni_R on all cDNA. The authors' pipeline ran thus. For normalization, 1 million high-quality reads, each with a distinct molecular identifier, were randomly selected from each sample. Instead of being binned into consensus sequences, reads with shared molecular identifiers were discarded. CDR3 identification, clonotype clustering and error correction used MiTCR with a Q25 quality threshold and the strictest error-elimination algorithm. A nonparametric unseen species model using Euler transformation provided a lower-bound estimate of total TCR beta diversity. TCRdb took the public reads, trimmed them with fastp at Q25, ran MiXCR for clone calling and kept in-frame beta chains. Here each entry gathers all rows of one CDR3 protein and keeps the most common genes and DNA. For this entry, the V and J calls and clone size follow TCRdb and not the study's own pipeline. This sample holds about 640,000 distinct CDR3 sequences; 45% to 65% were observed only once. Jointly, the top ten make up 30% to 40% of the sample.

The roughly 39 donors, aged about 6 to 95 years, were systemically healthy Caucasian individuals from Russia. About 10 milliliters of peripheral blood were collected from each donor into EDTA-treated Vacutainer tubes. Ficoll-Paque density-gradient centrifugation was used to isolate PBMCs, with at least 6 million per sample. Trizol reagent was used to extract total RNA from the PBMCs, yielding at least 5.5 micrograms per sample. For every donor, flow cytometry on a PBMC aliquot measured the percentage of naive CD45RAhigh/CD27high T cells. On this clonotype: No cognate antigen has been identified for it. No base quality information exists; no much larger clone differs at one position.

V is trimmed back by 5 bases and J by 4 bases, and the junction contains 10 bases that no gene match accounts for. Inclusive of the bounding cysteine and phenylalanine, the CDR3 is 15 residues long. The CDR3 DNA has 45 bases and is translated from base 1. The chain is made from TRBV12-3 or TRBV12-4 and TRBJ2-5, with 7 bases aligning to TRBD1. The sample taken for sequencing was blood. This sequence was found in a man in his 60s in good health. The nucleotides are TGTGCCAGCAGTGGGCGACAGGGAAATCGAGAGACCCAGTACTTC. Translation gives CASSGRQGNRETQYF.